The rows below give T cell receptor beta chains drawn from one sample of a study of CD8 T cells in Susac syndrome. In TCRdb, the immunoSEQ multiplex PCR reads were re-called with MiXCR into one record per CDR3 protein. This table holds about 190,000 distinct CDR3 sequences, 95% found once. Sequenced input: CD8+ T cells from PBMCs. These receptors originate from a human donor with Susac syndrome. Both conserved end residues are part of each CDR3. The order of the fields is J gene, V gene, clone size, D gene, CDR3 length, CDR3 protein, CDR3 DNA. D genes are given only for firm matches. For some rows the clone size is stated as once, few or many, or as a class when expanded; others skip it.

J: TRBJ1-2
V: TRBV6-5
size: -
D: -
length: 13
CDR3: CASSYGTYYGYTF
DNA: TGTGCCAGCAGTTACGGGACATACTATGGCTACACCTTC

J: TRBJ2-5
V: TRBV12-5
size: -
D: TRBD1
length: 14
CDR3: CASGPGQNQETQYF
DNA: TGTGCTAGTGGCCCGGGACAGAACCAAGAGACCCAGTACTTC

J: TRBJ1-6
V: TRBV7-9
size: -
D: -
length: 15
CDR3: CASSFSRERDSPLHF
DNA: TGTGCCAGCAGCTTTTCCAGGGAGAGGGATTCACCCCTCCACTTT

J: TRBJ2-1
V: TRBV7-9
size: once
D: -
length: 16
CDR3: CASSPRQGTVYNEQFF
DNA: TGTGCCAGCAGCCCGCGGCAGGGGACGGTGTACAATGAGCAGTTCTTC

J: TRBJ1-1
V: TRBV5-1
size: few
D: TRBD1
length: 15
CDR3: CASSLSFTGGTEAFF
DNA: TGCGCCAGCAGCTTGTCCTTTACAGGGGGCACTGAAGCTTTCTTT

J: TRBJ1-1
V: TRBV20-1
size: -
D: -
length: 14
CDR3: CSASKDQSIFEAFF
DNA: TGCAGTGCTAGTAAGGATCAGTCTATCTTTGAAGCTTTCTTT

J: TRBJ2-1
V: TRBV2
size: -
D: -
length: 14
CDR3: CATLRLITYNEQFF
DNA: TGTGCCACTCTTAGACTAATCACCTACAATGAGCAGTTCTTC

J: TRBJ2-2
V: TRBV24-1
size: -
D: -
length: 12
CDR3: CATSDHTGELFF
DNA: TGTGCCACCAGTGACCACACCGGGGAGCTGTTTTTT

J: TRBJ1-4
V: TRBV28
size: once
D: -
length: 14
CDR3: CASSLVIAGEKLFF
DNA: TGTGCCAGCAGTTTGGTGATAGCAGGAGAAAAACTGTTTTTT

J: TRBJ2-7
V: TRBV18
size: -
D: -
length: 13
CDR3: CASSPPESYEQYF
DNA: TGTGCCAGCTCACCCCCCGAGTCCTACGAGCAGTACTTC

J: TRBJ1-5
V: TRBV21-1
size: -
D: -
length: 16
CDR3: CASIRGNRDNNQPQHF
DNA: TGTGCCAGCATCAGGGGGAACAGGGACAACAATCAGCCCCAGCATTTT

J: TRBJ2-5
V: TRBV2
size: -
D: -
length: 11
CDR3: CASSWVETQYF
DNA: TGTGCCAGCAGTTGGGTGGAGACCCAGTACTTC

J: TRBJ1-1
V: TRBV5-1
size: -
D: -
length: 13
CDR3: CASSSNQDTEAFF
DNA: TGCGCCAGCAGCTCGAACCAGGACACTGAAGCTTTCTTT

J: TRBJ2-1
V: TRBV3-1
size: once
D: -
length: 15
CDR3: CASSQGMSSYNEQFF
DNA: TGTGCCAGCAGCCAAGGTATGAGCTCCTACAATGAGCAGTTCTTC

J: TRBJ2-1
V: TRBV7-9
size: once
D: TRBD2
length: 14
CDR3: CASSFGTTDNEQFF
DNA: TGTGCCAGCAGCTTCGGGACTACCGACAATGAGCAGTTCTTC

J: TRBJ2-5
V: TRBV13
size: -
D: -
length: 12
CDR3: CASSLSAETQYF
DNA: TGTGCCAGCAGCTTATCCGCCGAGACCCAGTACTTC

J: TRBJ1-4
V: TRBV5-1
size: once
D: -
length: 15
CDR3: CASSPTRVTNEKLFF
DNA: TGCGCCAGCAGCCCGACCCGGGTAACTAATGAAAAACTGTTTTTT

J: TRBJ2-1
V: TRBV13
size: -
D: TRBD2
length: 15
CDR3: CASSLQREGYNEQFF
DNA: TGTGCCAGCAGCTTACAGCGGGAGGGTTACAATGAGCAGTTCTTC

J: TRBJ2-3
V: TRBV5-6
size: -
D: -
length: 13
CDR3: CASSFGPTDTQYF
DNA: TGTGCCAGCAGCTTCGGCCCCACAGATACGCAGTATTTT

J: TRBJ2-1
V: TRBV27
size: -
D: TRBD2
length: 17
CDR3: CASSTEASGRLEDEQFF
DNA: TGTGCCAGCAGCACAGAGGCTAGCGGGAGGCTTGAGGATGAGCAGTTCTTC

J: TRBJ2-7
V: TRBV7-9
size: -
D: -
length: 18
CDR3: CASSSLPRLDGSSYEQYF
DNA: TGTGCCAGCAGCTCTCTCCCCCGCTTGGACGGGAGCTCCTACGAGCAGTACTTC

J: TRBJ2-6
V: TRBV9
size: -
D: -
length: 15
CDR3: CASSVGSSGANVLTF
DNA: TGTGCCAGCAGCGTAGGAAGCTCTGGGGCCAACGTCCTGACTTTC

J: TRBJ1-4
V: TRBV25-1
size: -
D: -
length: 18
CDR3: CASSPSGRLVTTNEKLFF
DNA: TGTGCCAGCAGTCCATCGGGGAGGCTCGTAACAACTAATGAAAAACTGTTTTTT

J: TRBJ2-7
V: TRBV28
size: -
D: -
length: 16
CDR3: CASSLQTGGSSYEQYF
DNA: TGTGCCAGCAGTTTACAGACGGGCGGAAGCTCCTACGAGCAGTACTTC

J: TRBJ2-1
V: TRBV9
size: -
D: -
length: 13
CDR3: CASSDRRGTEQFF
DNA: TGTGCCAGCAGTGACAGACGGGGGACTGAGCAGTTCTTC

J: TRBJ1-5
V: TRBV20-1
size: -
D: -
length: 13
CDR3: CSARGDSNQPQHF
DNA: TGCAGTGCTAGAGGGGACAGCAATCAGCCCCAGCATTTT

J: TRBJ1-5
V: TRBV9
size: -
D: -
length: 17
CDR3: CASSVGGGLEGNQPQHF
DNA: TGTGCCAGCAGCGTAGGCGGGGGGCTTGAAGGCAATCAGCCCCAGCATTTT

J: TRBJ2-1
V: TRBV9
size: -
D: -
length: 14
CDR3: CASSVRTDFGEQFF
DNA: TGTGCCAGCAGCGTTCGGACAGACTTTGGTGAGCAGTTCTTC

J: TRBJ2-7
V: TRBV30
size: -
D: -
length: 15
CDR3: CAWSPGTLASYEQYF
DNA: TGTGCCTGGAGTCCCGGGACACTCGCCTCCTACGAGCAGTACTTC

J: TRBJ2-1
V: TRBV15
size: once
D: -
length: 15
CDR3: CATSREGNAYNEQFF
DNA: TGTGCCACCAGCAGAGAGGGAAACGCCTACAATGAGCAGTTCTTC